The 14 T cell receptor beta chains in this list originate from one sample, sequenced in a study of T cell responses to AZD1222 COVID-19 vaccine (dated by TCRdb to the early 2020s). Libraries were built with the immunoSEQ multiplex PCR assay. TCRdb carries this immuneACCESS record with in-frame sequences only. Its versions omit some clonotypes, under half of them owing to an unresolved V gene in the studies checked, with the rest unexplained. This sample comprises about 100,000 clones, roughly nine tenths of them detected only once. The top ten constitute 6.5% to 10% of the sample. What the time point label conveys for this sample: about 28 days (+/-7) after the second vaccine dose. The sample was peripheral blood, taken 28 days after the second AZD1222 dose. Every receptor here comes from an adult who received the AZD1222 COVID-19 vaccine.

This clone appeared a single time. Mismatch with germline at one junction end may stem from a read error. The genes are TRBV6-5 and TRBJ2-7; TRBD1 is a possible D gene (6 bases). The germline gives CDR1 MNHEY, CDR2 SVGAGI. The CDR3 extends over 12 amino acids. CDR3 nucleotides: TGTGCCAGCAGCAACCCCGGGGACATGGCCCTCTTC. This sequence encodes CASSNPGDMALF.

This clone appeared once. This chain connects TRBV24-1 to TRBJ2-1; D remains unclear. This CDR3 is built from 14 residues. Trimming took off 4 bases at V and 7 bases at J, with 13 bases between the two ends. Germline lookup yields CDR1 KGHDR and CDR2 SFDVKD. The CDR3 nucleotides read TGTGCCACCAGTGAGTCGGGCACTAAGAATGAGCAGTTCTTC. This sequence encodes CATSESGTKNEQFF.

In its sample, this clone was seen once. The chain is built from TRBV5-1 and TRBJ2-1; D perhaps matches TRBD2 (6 bases). The CDR3 covers 16 residues. Germline-derived CDR1 and CDR2 are SGHRS and YFSETQ. The V gene lost 1 base and the J gene lost 2 bases, with 13 bases spanning the gap. The CDR3 protein is CASSLTGSLTYNEQFF. The CDR3 DNA reads as TGCGCCAGCAGCTTGACCGGGAGCCTGACCTACAATGAGCAGTTCTTC.

The rearrangement uses TRBV28 and TRBJ1-1; D not resolved. Trimming removed 8 bases from V and 4 bases from J, with 17 bases in between. Germline V gene sequence: CDR1 MDHEN, CDR2 SYDVKM. The CDR3 loop spans 14 amino acids. The DNA of the CDR3 is TGTGCCAGCCGGACCGGACGGCTGGGCACTGAAGCTTTCTTT. It is translated as CASRTGRLGTEAFF.

This sequence joins TRBV6-1 and TRBJ2-3; 9 nucleotides align to TRBD2. Germline lookup yields CDR1 MNHNS and CDR2 SASEGT. The CDR3 is 16 amino acids. The trim removed 1 base at V and 2 bases at J, leaving 4 bases unmatched. The CDR3 nucleotides read TGTGCCAGCAGTGAAGGACTAGCGGCCCACACAGATACGCAGTATTTT. Its protein product is CASSEGLAAHTDTQYF.

The chain uses TRBV28 and TRBJ2-2; TRBD2 matches at 8 bases. CDR1 and CDR2 (germline): MDHEN, SYDVKM. This CDR3 spans 16 amino acids. The junction had 7 bases not matched to a gene; V was cut back by 5 bases and J by 2 bases. The CDR3 protein is CASSQLSGRNTGELFF. The DNA for the CDR3 is TGTGCCAGCAGTCAACTAAGCGGGAGAAACACCGGGGAGCTGTTTTTT.

This chain connects TRBV7-6 to TRBJ2-5; perhaps D is TRBD1 or TRBD2 (5 bases each). Germline CDR1 reads SGHVS; CDR2 reads FNYEAQ. The CDR3 is made up of 13 amino acids. V gave up 4 bases and J gave up 4 bases, with 10 bases separating them. For the CDR3, the DNA is TGTGCCAGCAGCTGGGGACGGTCAGAGACCCAGTACTTC. Protein product: CASSWGRSETQYF. Full variable domain (remainder filled in from reference TRBV7-6 and TRBJ2-5): GAGVSQSPRYKVTKRGQDVALRCDPISGHVSLYWYRQALGQGPEFLTYFNYEAQQDKSGLPNDRFSAERPEGSISTLTIQRTEQRDSAMYRCASSWGRSETQYFGPGTRLLVL.

The chain has TRBV11-3 and TRBJ2-7, with 11 nucleotides matching TRBD1. The CDR3 is 14 amino acids. Trimming took 2 bases from V and 5 from J; bases not matched to a gene: 2. The V gene's germline CDR1 is SGHNT and CDR2 YENEEA. The CDR3 spells CASSLRDRGDEQYF. CDR3 coding DNA: TGTGCCAGCAGCTTACGGGACAGGGGGGACGAGCAGTACTTC.

This sequence joins TRBV11-3 and TRBJ1-1; D gene unclear. Per germline, CDR1 SGHNT and CDR2 YENEEA. This CDR3 is 13 amino acids long. Between the trimmed V and J ends, which lost 5 bases and 3 bases, there was a span of 10 bases. Here the CDR3 DNA reads TGTGCCAGCAGCGAGGACCCGTACACTGAAGCTTTCTTT. Its translation is CASSEDPYTEAFF.

V usage is TRBV10-3 and J usage is TRBJ2-1, with D maybe TRBD1 (5 bases). This CDR3 has 15 amino acids. Germline V gives CDR1 ENHRY, CDR2 SYGVKD. V was cut by 3 bases and J by 0 bases, with 9 bases left in between. The CDR3 region has the DNA TGTGCCATCAGTGAACAGGAGAGCTCCTACAATGAGCAGTTCTTC. Translating gives CAISEQESSYNEQFF.

This rearrangement joins TRBV7-9 to TRBJ1-1; TRBD1 matches at 7 bases. CDR3 size: 15 residues. Germline V lookup: CDR1 SEHNR, CDR2 FQNEAQ (reference sequence). J gave up 6 bases and V 4 bases, and 11 bases lay outside the gene matches. The CDR3 nucleotides are TGTGCCAGCAGCTCACTACAGGGGAGCGAAGCTGAAGCTTTCTTT. Translating gives CASSSLQGSEAEAFF.

This clone has just a few counts. The gene calls are TRBV7-8 and TRBJ1-4; TRBD1 is a possible D gene (6 bases). The CDR3 is 16 amino acids. V lost 3 bases to trimming and J lost 6 bases, with 17 bases between them. The V gene's germline CDR1 is SGHVS and CDR2 FQNEAQ. CDR3 coding DNA: TGTGCCAGCAGCTTGGGGAGTACAGGGTCTTATGAAAAACTGTTTTTT. Translation gives CASSLGSTGSYEKLFF.

The V call is TRBV27, the J call TRBJ1-1; D ambiguous. Germline V gene data show CDR1 as MNHEY and CDR2 as SMNVEV (reference sequence). This CDR3 has 14 amino acids. The V end was cut by 3 bases, the J end by 4 bases, with 12 bases between. The CDR3 here is CASSFGLGGTEAFF. As DNA, the CDR3 is TGTGCCAGCAGTTTTGGCCTCGGAGGCACTGAAGCTTTCTTT.

This rearrangement joins TRBV19 to TRBJ1-2; 7 bases fit TRBD1. CDR1 and CDR2 (germline): LNHDA, SQIVND (reference sequence). This CDR3 spans 15 amino acids. The trim removed 2 bases at V and 4 bases at J, leaving 7 bases unmatched. The chain's CDR3 is CASSISTGDLYGYTF. In nucleotides, the CDR3 is TGTGCCAGTAGTATATCTACAGGGGACCTCTATGGCTACACCTTC.